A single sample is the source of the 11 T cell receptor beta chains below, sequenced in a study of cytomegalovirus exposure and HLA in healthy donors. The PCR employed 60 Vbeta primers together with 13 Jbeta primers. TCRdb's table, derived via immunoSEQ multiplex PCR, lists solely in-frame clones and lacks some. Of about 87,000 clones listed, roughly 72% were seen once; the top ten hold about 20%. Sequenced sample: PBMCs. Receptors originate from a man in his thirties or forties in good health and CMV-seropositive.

The CDR3 here is CASSSLGLATLGEQFF. DNA of the CDR3: TGTGCCAGCAGTTCCCTCGGACTAGCCACCCTTGGTGAGCAGTTCTTC. The chain links TRBV6-6 to TRBJ2-1, with 8 bases matching TRBD2. CDR3 length: 16 amino acids. Germline V gives CDR1 MNHNY, CDR2 SVGAGI (reference sequence). V lost 4 bases, J lost 9 bases, and 14 bases stayed unmatched.

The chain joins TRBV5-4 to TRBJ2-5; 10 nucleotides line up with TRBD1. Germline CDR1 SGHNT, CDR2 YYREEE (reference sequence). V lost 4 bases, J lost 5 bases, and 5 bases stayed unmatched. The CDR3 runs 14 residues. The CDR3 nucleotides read TGTGCCAGCAGCCTAGGGACAGGGGTGGAGACCCAGTACTTC. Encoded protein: CASSLGTGVETQYF.

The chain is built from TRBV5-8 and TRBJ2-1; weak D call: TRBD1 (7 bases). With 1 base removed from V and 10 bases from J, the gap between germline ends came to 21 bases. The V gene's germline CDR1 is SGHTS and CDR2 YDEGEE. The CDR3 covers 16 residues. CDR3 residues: CASSLRRDSRGGEQFF. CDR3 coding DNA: TGTGCCAGCAGCTTGAGGCGGGACAGTAGGGGCGGGGAGCAGTTCTTC. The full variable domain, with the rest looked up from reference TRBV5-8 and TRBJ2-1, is EAGVTQSPTHLIKTRGQQATLRCSPISGHTSVYWYQQALGLGLQFLLWYDEGEERNRGNFPPRFSGRQFPNYSSELNVNALELEDSALYLCASSLRRDSRGGEQFFGPGTRLTVL.

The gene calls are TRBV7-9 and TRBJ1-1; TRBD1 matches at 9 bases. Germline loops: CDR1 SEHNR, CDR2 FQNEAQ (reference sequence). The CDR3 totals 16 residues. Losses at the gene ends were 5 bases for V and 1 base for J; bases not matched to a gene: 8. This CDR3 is CASSPRQTGGNTEAFF. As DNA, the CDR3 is TGTGCCAGCAGCCCCAGGCAGACAGGGGGGAACACTGAAGCTTTCTTT. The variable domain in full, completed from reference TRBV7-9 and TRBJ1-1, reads DTGVSQNPRHKITKRGQNVTFRCDPISEHNRLYWYRQTLGQGPEFLTYFQNEAQLEKSRLLSDRFSAERPKGSFSTLEIQRTEQGDSAMYLCASSPRQTGGNTEAFFGQGTRLTVV.

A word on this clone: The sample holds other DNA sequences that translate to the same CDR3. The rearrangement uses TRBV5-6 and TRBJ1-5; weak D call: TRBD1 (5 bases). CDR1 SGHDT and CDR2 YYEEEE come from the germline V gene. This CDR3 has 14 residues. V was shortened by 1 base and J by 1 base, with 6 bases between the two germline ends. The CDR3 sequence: CASSLRGSNQPQHF. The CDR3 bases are TGTGCCAGCAGCTTGAGGGGAAGCAATCAGCCCCAGCATTTT. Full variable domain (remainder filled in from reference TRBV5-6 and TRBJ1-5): DAGVTQSPTHLIKTRGQQVTLRCSPKSGHDTVSWYQQALGQGPQFIFQYYEEEERQRGNFPDRFSGHQFPNYSSELNVNALLLGDSALYLCASSLRGSNQPQHFGDGTRLSIL.

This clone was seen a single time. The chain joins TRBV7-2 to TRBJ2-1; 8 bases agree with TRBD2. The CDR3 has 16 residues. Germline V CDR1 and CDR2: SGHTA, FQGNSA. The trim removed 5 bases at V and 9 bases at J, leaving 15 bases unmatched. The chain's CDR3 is CASSAPGLVLFSEQFF. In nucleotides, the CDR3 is TGTGCCAGCAGCGCGCCGGGACTAGTGTTATTTAGTGAGCAGTTCTTC.

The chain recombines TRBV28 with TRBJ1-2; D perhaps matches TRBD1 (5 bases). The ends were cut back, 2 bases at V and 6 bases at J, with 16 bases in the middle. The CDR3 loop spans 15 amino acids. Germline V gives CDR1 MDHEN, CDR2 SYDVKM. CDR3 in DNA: TGTGCCAGCAGTTTAGAGGCAGGGATTGAGGATGGCTACACCTTC. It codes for CASSLEAGIEDGYTF.

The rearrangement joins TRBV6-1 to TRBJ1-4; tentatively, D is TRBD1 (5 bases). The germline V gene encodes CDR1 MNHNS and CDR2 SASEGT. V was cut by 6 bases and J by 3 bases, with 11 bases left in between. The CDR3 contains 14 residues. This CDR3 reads CASSGDLANEKLFF. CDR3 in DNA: TGTGCCAGCAGCGGGGACTTAGCTAATGAAAAACTGTTTTTT.

CDR3 region: CSVEGRESNYGYTF. DNA of the CDR3: TGCAGCGTTGAAGGCAGGGAATCTAACTATGGCTACACCTTC. The rearrangement links TRBV29-1 to TRBJ1-2, with D possibly TRBD1 on 5 matching bases. The CDR3 has 14 amino acids. Germline V gene data show CDR1 as SQVTM and CDR2 as ANQGSEA. V lost 1 base to trimming and J lost 0 bases, with 9 bases between them.

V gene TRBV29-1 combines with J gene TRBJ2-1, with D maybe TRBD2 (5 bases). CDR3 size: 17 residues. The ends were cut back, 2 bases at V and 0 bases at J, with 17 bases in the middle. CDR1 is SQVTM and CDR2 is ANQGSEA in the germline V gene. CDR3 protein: CSVESHKEGRSYNEQFF. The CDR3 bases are TGCAGCGTTGAAAGCCATAAAGAGGGTCGCTCCTACAATGAGCAGTTCTTC.

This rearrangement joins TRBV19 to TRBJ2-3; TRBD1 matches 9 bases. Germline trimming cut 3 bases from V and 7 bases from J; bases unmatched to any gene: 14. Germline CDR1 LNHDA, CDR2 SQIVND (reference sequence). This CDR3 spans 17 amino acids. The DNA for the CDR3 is TGTGCCAGTAGTATTCATCCCGGGACAGGGTGGGAGAATACGCAGTATTTT. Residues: CASSIHPGTGWENTQYF.